These T cell receptor beta chains were read from a single sample in a study of T cell repertoires in cytomegalovirus infection. Via MiXCR, TCRdb re-called the reads, giving one row per CDR3 protein. The data show approximately 910,000 distinct CDR3 sequences, approximately 32% seen once. These receptors' targets are unknown. The source was cultured CD8+ T cells from PBMCs, collected from culture after CMV antigen stimulation. All receptors come from a human donor in good health (CMV status not recorded). Some clones in this sample may be carry-over from other donors' samples. Each CDR3 is given with its conserved first and last residue. The D gene is left open where the match is weak. Expanded clones are given a class, and other clones once, few, many or no size at all.

d_call	j_call	clone_size	v_call	cdr3_aa	cdr3_nt
NA	TRBJ2-6	NA	TRBV19	CASSMGRVRGGSGANVLTF	TGTGCCAGTAGTATGGGTAGGGTTCGTGGGGGCTCTGGGGCCAACGTCCTGACTTTC
TRBD2	TRBJ2-1	few	TRBV27	CASSLFAGRGNGEQFF	TGTGCCAGCAGTTTATTTGCGGGGCGGGGGAATGGGGAGCAGTTCTTC
NA	TRBJ2-5	NA	TRBV6-8	CAGGLSQTQYF	TGTGCCGGGGGCCTGTCCCAGACCCAGTACTTC
TRBD1	TRBJ1-1	many	TRBV7-8	CASSLQPPGQGTNTEAFF	TGTGCCAGCAGCTTACAACCTCCGGGACAGGGCACGAACACTGAAGCTTTCTTT
TRBD1	TRBJ2-7	NA	TRBV27	CASSIGTGLREQYF	TGTGCCAGCAGTATCGGGACAGGGCTGAGGGAGCAGTACTTC
TRBD1	TRBJ1-2	NA	TRBV7-6	CASTPGQGVKDYGYTF	TGTGCCAGCACCCCGGGACAGGGGGTGAAAGACTATGGCTACACCTTC
NA	TRBJ2-1	NA	TRBV6-2/TRBV6-3	CASSYDGATYNEQFF	TGTGCCAGCAGTTACGACGGGGCTACCTACAATGAGCAGTTCTTC
TRBD2	TRBJ2-7	few	TRBV10-2	CASSLGTSGGLYEQYF	TGCGCCAGCAGCCTGGGGACTAGCGGGGGTCTCTACGAGCAGTACTTC
TRBD2	TRBJ2-2	few	TRBV4-1	CASSRWGTSRSNTGELFF	TGCGCCAGCAGCCGGTGGGGGACTAGCAGATCGAACACCGGGGAGCTGTTTTTT
NA	TRBJ2-3	NA	TRBV6-2/TRBV6-3	CASSSLGRGSTDTQYF	TGTGCCAGCAGTTCACTTGGAAGGGGGAGCACAGATACGCAGTATTTT
TRBD2	TRBJ2-3	NA	TRBV10-2	CASSEVLAGNRDTQYF	TGCGCCAGCAGTGAAGTACTAGCGGGGAATCGGGATACGCAGTATTTT
NA	TRBJ2-2	NA	TRBV27	CASSFVDGELFF	TGTGCCAGCAGTTTCGTTGACGGGGAGCTGTTTTTT
NA	TRBJ1-2	few	TRBV12-3/TRBV12-4	CASSLSRTAYGYTF	TGTGCCAGCAGTTTAAGTAGGACAGCCTATGGCTACACCTTC
NA	TRBJ2-1	NA	TRBV2	CASSERGGGSYNEQFF	TGTGCCAGCAGTGAACGAGGCGGAGGCTCCTACAATGAGCAGTTCTTC
TRBD1	TRBJ1-2	few	TRBV7-8	CASSFTGEGRGYTF	TGTGCCAGCAGCTTCACAGGGGAAGGGCGAGGCTACACCTTC
TRBD1	TRBJ2-3	many	TRBV28	CASSLGTGGDTQYF	TGTGCCAGCAGTTTGGGGACAGGGGGAGATACGCAGTATTTT
NA	TRBJ1-6	few	TRBV4-1	CASSQDRQQGASPLHF	TGCGCCAGCAGCCAAGATCGACAGCAGGGTGCTTCACCCCTCCACTTT